One and the same sample provided the 3 T cell receptor beta chains below, sequenced in a study of cytomegalovirus exposure and HLA in healthy donors. Vbeta (60) and Jbeta (13) primers were used in the PCR. TCRdb keeps only in-frame clones here, not all; method: immunoSEQ multiplex PCR. The sample contains roughly 160,000 clones, around three quarters of which appear only once. The source material was PBMCs. The origin of the receptors is a woman between 25 and 40 years old in good health and CMV-seronegative.

V usage is TRBV7-9 and J usage is TRBJ2-1; 10 nucleotides line up with TRBD2. Germline assignment: CDR1 SEHNR and CDR2 FQNEAQ (reference sequence). The trim removed 5 bases at V and 5 bases at J, leaving 6 bases unmatched. CDR3 length equals 15 residues. The CDR3 is CASSRGLAENNEQFF. CDR3 nucleotides: TGTGCCAGCAGCCGAGGACTAGCGGAGAACAATGAGCAGTTCTTC.

The chain couples TRBV4-3 to TRBJ1-3; D is unclear. Trimming took 0 bases from V and 0 from J, leaving 9 bases between them. The CDR3 contains 16 residues. Germline CDR1 reads LGHNA; CDR2 reads YSLEER. The CDR3, as DNA: TGCGCCAGCAGCCAAGATGGTCCGGTCTCTGGAAACACCATATATTTT. It specifies CASSQDGPVSGNTIYF.

The rearrangement links TRBV29-1 to TRBJ2-2; 7 nucleotides line up with TRBD1. The trim removed 6 bases at V and 3 bases at J, leaving 10 bases unmatched. CDR1 is SQVTM, CDR2 ANQGSEA, per germline. The CDR3 contains 15 residues. Here the CDR3 reads CSVQKRQGYTGELFF. CDR3 sequence (DNA): TGCAGCGTGCAAAAACGACAGGGATACACCGGGGAGCTGTTTTTT.